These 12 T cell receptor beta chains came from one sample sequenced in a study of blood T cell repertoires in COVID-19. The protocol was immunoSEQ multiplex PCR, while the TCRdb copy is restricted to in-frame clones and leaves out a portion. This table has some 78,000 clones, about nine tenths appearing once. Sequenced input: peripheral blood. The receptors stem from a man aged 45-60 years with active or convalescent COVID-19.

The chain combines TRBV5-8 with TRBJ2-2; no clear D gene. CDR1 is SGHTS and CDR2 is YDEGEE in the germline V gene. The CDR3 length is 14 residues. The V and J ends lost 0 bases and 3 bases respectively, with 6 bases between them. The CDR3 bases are TGTGCCAGCAGCTTGGCACAGTACACCGGGGAGCTGTTTTTT. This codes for CASSLAQYTGELFF.

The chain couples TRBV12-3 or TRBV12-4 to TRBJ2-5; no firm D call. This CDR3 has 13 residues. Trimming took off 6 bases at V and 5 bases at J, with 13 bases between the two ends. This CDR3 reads CASSVQPRETQYF. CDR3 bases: TGTGCCAGCAGCGTACAGCCCCGGGAGACCCAGTACTTC.

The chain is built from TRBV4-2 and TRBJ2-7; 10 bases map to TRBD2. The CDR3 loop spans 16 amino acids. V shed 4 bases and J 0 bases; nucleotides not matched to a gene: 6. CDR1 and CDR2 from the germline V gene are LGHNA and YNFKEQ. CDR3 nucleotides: TGTGCCAGCAGCCCCGACCTAGCGGGGGACTCCTACGAGCAGTACTTC. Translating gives CASSPDLAGDSYEQYF.

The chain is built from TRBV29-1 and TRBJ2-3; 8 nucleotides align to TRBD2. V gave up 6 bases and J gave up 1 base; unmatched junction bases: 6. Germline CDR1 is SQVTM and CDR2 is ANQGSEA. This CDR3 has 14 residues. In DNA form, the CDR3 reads TGCAGCGTGGGTGGCGGGGGGCGCACAGATACGCAGTATTTT. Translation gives CSVGGGGRTDTQYF.

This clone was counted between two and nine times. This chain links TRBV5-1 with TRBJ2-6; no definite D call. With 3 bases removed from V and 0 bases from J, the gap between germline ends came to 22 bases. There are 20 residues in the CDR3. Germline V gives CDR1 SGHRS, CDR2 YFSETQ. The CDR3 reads CASSSRIWAGLSSGANVLTF. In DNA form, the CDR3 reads TGCGCCAGCAGCTCCAGAATATGGGCAGGCTTAAGCTCTGGGGCCAACGTCCTGACTTTC.

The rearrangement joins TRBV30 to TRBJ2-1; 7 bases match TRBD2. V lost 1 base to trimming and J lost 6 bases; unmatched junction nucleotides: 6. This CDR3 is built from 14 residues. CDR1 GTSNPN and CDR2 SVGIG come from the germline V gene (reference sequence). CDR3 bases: TGTGCCTGGAGTGGCGGACTAGTCCCCAATGAGCAGTTCTTC. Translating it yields CAWSGGLVPNEQFF.

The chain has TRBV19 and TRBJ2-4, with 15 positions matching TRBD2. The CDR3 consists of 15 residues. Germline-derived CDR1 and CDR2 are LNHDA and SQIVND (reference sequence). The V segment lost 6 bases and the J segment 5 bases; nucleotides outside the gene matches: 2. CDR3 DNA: TGTGCCAGTAGCCGGACTAGCGGGAGGGAAAACATTCAGTACTTC. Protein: CASSRTSGRENIQYF. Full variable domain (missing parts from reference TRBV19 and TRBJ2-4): DGGITQSPKYLFRKEGQNVTLSCEQNLNHDAMYWYRQDPGQGLRLIYYSQIVNDFQKGDIAEGYSVSREKKESFPLTVTSAQKNPTAFYLCASSRTSGRENIQYFGAGTRLSVL.

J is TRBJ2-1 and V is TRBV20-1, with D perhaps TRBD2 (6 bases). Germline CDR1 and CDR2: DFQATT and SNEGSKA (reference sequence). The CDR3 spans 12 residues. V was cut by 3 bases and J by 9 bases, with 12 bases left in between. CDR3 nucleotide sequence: TGCAGTGCTAGTGGCACGGGGGTTGAGCAGTTCTTC. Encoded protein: CSASGTGVEQFF.

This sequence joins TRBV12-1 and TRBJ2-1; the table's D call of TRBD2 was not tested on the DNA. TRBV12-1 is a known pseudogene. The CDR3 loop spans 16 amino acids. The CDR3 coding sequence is TGTGCCAGCAGCCCTCCGGGACTAGCGGGACTCAATGAGCAGTTCTTC. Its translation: CASSPPGLAGLNEQFF.

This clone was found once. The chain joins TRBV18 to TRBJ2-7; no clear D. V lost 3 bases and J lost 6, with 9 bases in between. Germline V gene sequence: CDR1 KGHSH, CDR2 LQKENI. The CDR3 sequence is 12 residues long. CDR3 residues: CASSPSLSEQYF. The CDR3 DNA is TGTGCCAGCTCACCCTCCCTATCCGAGCAGTACTTC. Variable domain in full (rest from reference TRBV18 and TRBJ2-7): NAGVMQNPRHLVRRRGQEARLRCSPMKGHSHVYWYRQLPEEGLKFMVYLQKENIIDESGMPKERFSAEFPKEGPSILRIQQVVRGDSAAYFCASSPSLSEQYFGPGTRLTVT.

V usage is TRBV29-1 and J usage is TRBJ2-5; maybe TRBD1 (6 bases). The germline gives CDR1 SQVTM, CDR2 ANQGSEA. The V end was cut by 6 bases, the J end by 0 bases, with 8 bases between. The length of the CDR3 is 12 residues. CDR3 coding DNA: TGCAGCGTAAACAGGGACCAAGAGACCCAGTACTTC. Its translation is CSVNRDQETQYF.

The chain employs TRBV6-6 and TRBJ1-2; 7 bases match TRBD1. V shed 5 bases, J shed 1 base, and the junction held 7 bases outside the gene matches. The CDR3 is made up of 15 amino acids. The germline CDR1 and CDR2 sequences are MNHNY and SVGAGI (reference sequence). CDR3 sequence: CASSPDRALNYGYTF. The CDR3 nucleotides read TGTGCCAGCAGTCCTGACAGGGCCCTTAACTATGGCTACACCTTC.